This T cell receptor beta chain was observed in a study of blood T cells in healthy people across ages. With 4 bases removed from V and 9 bases from J, the gap between germline ends came to 13 bases. The CDR3 runs 12 residues. Germline lookup yields CDR1 SQVTM and CDR2 ANQGSEA. Healthy Caucasian individuals from Russia aged roughly 6 to 100 served as donors. Samples each yielded at least 5 micrograms of total RNA. This clonotype was observed a handful of times. The second PCR ran roughly 6 to 12 cycles with a sample-barcoded 5' primer and J-beta primers. One entry per CDR3 protein, called by TCRdb with MiXCR from the 5' RACE reads. The profile covers about 580,000 distinct CDR3 sequences, with under 55% appearing a single time and 20% to 25% taken by the ten largest.

This chain connects TRBV29-1 to TRBJ2-1; D gene uncertain. What was sequenced was blood. This sequence was found in a man aged 80 or over in good health. CDR3 sequence (DNA): TGCAGCGTTGTTCTTTCGGCGGCTGAGCAGTTCTTC. Encoded protein: CSVVLSAAEQFF.